The 15 T cell receptor beta chains below all came from one sample that was sequenced in a study of T cell repertoires in cytomegalovirus infection. TCRdb ran MiXCR on the reads and lists one entry per CDR3 protein. Among roughly 990,000 distinct CDR3 sequences listed, approximately 32% were seen once. The antigens for these receptors are not known. The sequencing here drew on cultured CD8+ T cells from PBMCs, taken from culture after CMV antigen stimulation. The receptors here all came from a human donor in good health (CMV status not recorded). Some clones in this sample may be carry-over from other donors' samples.

This clonotype was found a few times. The chain combines TRBV5-5 with TRBJ2-5, with a tentative D call TRBD1 (5 bases). V lost 4 bases, J lost 7 bases, and 17 bases lay in between. This CDR3 contains 14 residues. Per germline, CDR1 SGHKS and CDR2 YYEKEE (reference sequence). This chain's CDR3 is CASSPKGAVGTQYF. CDR3 in DNA: TGTGCCAGCAGCCCGAAAGGGGCCGTTGGGACCCAGTACTTC.

V gene TRBV2 combines with J gene TRBJ2-7, with D perhaps being TRBD1 or TRBD2 (5 bases each). The CDR3 spans 14 residues. CDR1 SNHLY and CDR2 FYNNEI come from the germline V gene. The V end was cut by 5 bases, the J end by 3 bases, with 14 bases between. CDR3 amino acids: CASSSSRGFYEQYV. As DNA, the CDR3 is TGTGCCAGCAGTTCGTCGAGGGGATTCTACGAGCAGTACGTC.

The chain couples TRBV27 to TRBJ1-4, with 9 bases lining up with TRBD1. The CDR3 is 14 residues long. The J segment lost 11 bases and the V segment lost 4 bases, leaving 8 bases of the junction unmatched. The germline V gene has CDR1 MNHEY and CDR2 SMNVEV (reference sequence). The CDR3 DNA sequence: TGTGCCAGCAGTTCCACAGGGGGCTGGGGGAAACTGTTTTTT. Protein product: CASSSTGGWGKLFF.

The chain links TRBV19 to TRBJ1-1; no clear D gene. Germline V lookup: CDR1 LNHDA, CDR2 SQIVND (reference sequence). The CDR3 is 15 residues long. Trimming stripped 0 bases from V and 4 bases from J, with 12 bases between. In DNA, the CDR3 is TGTGCCAGTAGTATAGATCGGCGGTTCGGCACTGAAGCTTTCTTT. Translating gives CASSIDRRFGTEAFF.

V and J are TRBV6-4 and TRBJ2-3; 8 nucleotides line up with TRBD1. The CDR3 has 15 amino acids. From germline, CDR1 is MRHNA and CDR2 SNTAGT. J gave up 2 bases and V 4 bases, and 5 bases lay outside the gene matches. CDR3 nucleotide sequence: TGTGCCAGCAGTGCCGACAGGGGATACACAGATACGCAGTATTTT. This codes for CASSADRGYTDTQYF.

This clonotype was observed a handful of times. The V call is TRBV19, the J call TRBJ2-7; either TRBD1 or TRBD2 may fit D (6 bases each). This CDR3 comprises 18 residues. From germline, CDR1 is LNHDA and CDR2 SQIVND (reference sequence). Trimming took off 2 bases at V and 3 bases at J, with 23 bases between the two ends. The CDR3 spells CASSIFHVGSQGIYEQYF. DNA of the CDR3: TGTGCCAGTAGTATATTTCACGTCGGGAGCCAGGGGATCTACGAGCAGTACTTC.

This rearrangement joins TRBV5-8 to TRBJ2-5; 7 nucleotides align to TRBD1. CDR1 and CDR2 (germline): SGHTS, YDEGEE. This CDR3 contains 15 residues. V lost 1 base and J lost 6; bases outside the gene matches: 9. The CDR3 sequence: CASSLTWTGPKTQYF. The CDR3 coding sequence is TGTGCCAGCAGCTTGACTTGGACAGGTCCGAAGACCCAGTACTTC.

The genes are TRBV9 and TRBJ2-3, with a tentative D call TRBD2 (7 bases). Germline V gives CDR1 SGDLS, CDR2 YYNGEE. This CDR3 contains 16 residues. Trimming removed 4 bases from V and 4 bases from J, with 19 bases in between. CDR3 nucleotide sequence: TGTGCCAGCAGCTCCCCGAGGGGGGGGAGGCCAGATACGCAGTATTTT. This codes for CASSSPRGGRPDTQYF.

The chain carries TRBV27 and TRBJ1-4; D possibly corresponds to TRBD1 (6 bases). Germline assignment: CDR1 MNHEY and CDR2 SMNVEV (reference sequence). This CDR3 is 14 amino acids long. Trimming pared 6 bases from V and 11 bases from J, leaving 19 bases between. The CDR3 DNA reads as TGTGCCAGCAGCCAAGGGGGGGATTTGGCTAAACTGTTTTTT. This encodes CASSQGGDLAKLFF.

The rearrangement links TRBV6-2 or TRBV6-3 to TRBJ2-7, with D perhaps matching TRBD1 or TRBD2 (5 bases each). Looked up from germline, CDR1 is MNHEY and CDR2 is SVGEGT. With 6 bases removed from V and 3 bases from J, the gap between germline ends came to 18 bases. There are 15 residues in the CDR3. The CDR3 region is CASSIIKRGVYEQYV. The CDR3 DNA follows: TGTGCCAGCAGCATCATAAAGAGGGGTGTCTACGAGCAGTACGTC.

A few counts support this clonotype. The chain uses TRBV7-2 and TRBJ2-7; perhaps D is TRBD1 or TRBD2 (5 bases each). V lost 3 bases, J lost 4 bases, and 16 bases lay in between. This CDR3 is 15 amino acids long. Germline V gene data show CDR1 as SGHTA and CDR2 as FQGNSA. CDR3 nucleotide sequence: TGTGCCAGCAGCTTGGGACCAGCATCGTCGTACGAGCAGTACGTC. Translating gives CASSLGPASSYEQYV.

The rearrangement joins TRBV20-1 to TRBJ2-1; D call uncertain. CDR3 size: 11 residues. The V gene lost 6 bases and the J gene lost 7 bases, with 10 bases spanning the gap. Germline CDR1 and CDR2: DFQATT and SNEGSKA (reference sequence). The CDR3 is CSAVGGNEQFF. In DNA form, the CDR3 reads TGCAGTGCCGTTGGTGGGAATGAGCAGTTCTTC.

In its sample, this clonotype was seen once. This rearrangement joins TRBV20-1 to TRBJ1-1, with a weak D call TRBD1 (5 bases). CDR3 length: 13 residues. V was shortened by 3 bases and J by 4 bases, with 12 bases between the two germline ends. Germline assignment: CDR1 DFQATT and CDR2 SNEGSKA (reference sequence). The CDR3 DNA reads TGCAGTGCTAGGGGGCGCGGGAGCACTGAAGCTTTCTTT. Translated, it gives CSARGRGSTEAFF.

V is TRBV20-1 and J is TRBJ1-1; D is ambiguous. Germline V gives CDR1 DFQATT, CDR2 SNEGSKA (reference sequence). The CDR3 totals 11 residues. Trimming took off 5 bases at V and 3 bases at J, with 7 bases between the two ends. CDR3 sequence reads: CSALGYTEAFF. As DNA, the CDR3 is TGCAGTGCTCTAGGGTACACTGAAGCTTTCTTT.

This clonotype was detected only a few times. The gene calls are TRBV20-1 and TRBJ1-3; 7 bases are shared with TRBD1. The trim removed 5 bases at V and 1 base at J, leaving 8 bases unmatched. The CDR3 is 15 amino acids. Germline V gives CDR1 DFQATT, CDR2 SNEGSKA (reference sequence). This chain's CDR3 is CSAGGQGVSGNTIYF. DNA for the CDR3: TGCAGTGCTGGGGGCCAGGGGGTATCTGGAAACACCATATATTTT.